The next 13 T cell receptor beta chains were all read from a single sample in a study of blood T cell repertoires in COVID-19. Only in-frame clones appear in the TCRdb table, and some are missing; sequencing was by immunoSEQ multiplex PCR. The data contain some 260,000 clones, 84% of them seen just once; the ten biggest clones take up approximately 4.3%. What was sequenced was PBMCs or T cells enriched from blood (not recorded which). These receptors came from a man aged 25 to 40 with acute COVID-19.

This clone was detected a few times. The rearrangement joins TRBV6-1 to TRBJ1-4, with TRBD1 identical over 8 bases. V lost 3 bases, J lost 7 bases, and 4 bases stayed unmatched. The CDR3 runs to 14 residues. Per germline, CDR1 MNHNS and CDR2 SASEGT. CDR3 amino acids: CASSDGQGSEKLFF. In DNA form, the CDR3 reads TGTGCCAGCAGTGACGGACAGGGTAGTGAAAAACTGTTTTTT.

This chain uses TRBV4-3 with TRBJ2-1; 7 nucleotides line up with TRBD1. Germline CDR1 is LGHNA and CDR2 is YSLEER. The CDR3 consists of 15 residues. V was pared by 0 bases and J by 4 bases, with 3 bases of the junction left unmatched. CDR3 loop: CASSQDQGEYNEQFF. The CDR3 nucleotides read TGCGCCAGCAGCCAAGATCAGGGGGAGTACAATGAGCAGTTCTTC.

The chain is built from TRBV5-1 and TRBJ2-5; D call uncertain. The length of the CDR3 is 13 residues. V lost 4 bases to trimming and J lost 2 bases, with 9 bases between them. The V gene's germline CDR1 is SGHRS and CDR2 YFSETQ. The CDR3 sequence is CASSVADQETQYF. As DNA, the CDR3 is TGCGCCAGCAGCGTCGCGGATCAAGAGACCCAGTACTTC.

The rearrangement uses TRBV19 and TRBJ1-2; D might be TRBD1 (6 bases). V was clipped by 7 bases and J by 5 bases, with 14 bases between them. The CDR3 runs 13 residues. Germline CDR1 LNHDA, CDR2 SQIVND (reference sequence). Written as DNA, the CDR3 is TGTGCCAGTACTAGGACAGACAAATATGGCTACACCTTC. Encoded protein: CASTRTDKYGYTF.

The chain uses TRBV5-6 and TRBJ1-4, with 9 positions matching TRBD1. CDR1 is SGHDT and CDR2 is YYEEEE in the germline V gene. There are 14 residues in the CDR3. With 3 bases clipped from V and 8 bases from J, the junction kept 5 bases outside the gene matches. The CDR3 protein is CASSSTGGWEKLFF. DNA of the CDR3: TGTGCCAGCAGCTCGACAGGGGGTTGGGAAAAACTGTTTTTT.

The chain joins TRBV29-1 to TRBJ2-1, with D perhaps TRBD1 (6 bases). The CDR3 is made up of 12 amino acids. Germline V gene lookup returns CDR1 SQVTM and CDR2 ANQGSEA. Trimming removed 4 bases at V and 7 bases at J, with 11 bases between. In nucleotides, the CDR3 is TGCAGCGTTGTTCAGGGGCGGAATGAGCAGTTCTTC. It encodes CSVVQGRNEQFF.

The CDR3 protein is CASSPPTFGGYTF. CDR3 coding DNA: TGTGCCAGCTCACCACCGACTTTCGGAGGCTACACCTTC. V and J are TRBV18 and TRBJ1-2; D call uncertain. In germline, CDR1 is KGHSH, CDR2 LQKENI. The CDR3 consists of 13 residues. Trimming left V 0 bases short and J 8 bases short, with 10 bases between.

The chain recombines TRBV5-6 with TRBJ1-4, with D perhaps matching TRBD1 (5 bases). The ends were cut back, 0 bases at V and 6 bases at J, with 9 bases in the middle. This CDR3 contains 14 residues. Germline loops: CDR1 SGHDT, CDR2 YYEEEE. The CDR3: CASSLGTSYEKLFF. As DNA, the CDR3 is TGTGCCAGCAGCTTGGGGACATCTTATGAAAAACTGTTTTTT. Full variable domain (rest looked up from reference TRBV5-6 and TRBJ1-4): DAGVTQSPTHLIKTRGQQVTLRCSPKSGHDTVSWYQQALGQGPQFIFQYYEEEERQRGNFPDRFSGHQFPNYSSELNVNALLLGDSALYLCASSLGTSYEKLFFGSGTQLSVL.

The chain combines TRBV29-1 with TRBJ1-1; 9 bases fit TRBD1. V trimming: 7 bases; J trimming: 8 bases; junction bases outside the gene matches: 5. CDR1 SQVTM and CDR2 ANQGSEA come from the germline V gene. The CDR3 is 11 amino acids. The CDR3: CSGRDRAEAFF. CDR3 nucleotides: TGCAGCGGGAGGGACAGGGCCGAAGCTTTCTTT. The whole variable domain, remainder taken from reference TRBV29-1 and TRBJ1-1, is SAVISQKPSRDICQRGTSLTIQCQVDSQVTMMFWYRQQPGQSLTLIATANQGSEATYESGFVIDKFPISRPNLTFSTLTVSNMSPEDSSIYLCSGRDRAEAFFGQGTRLTVV.

This clone appeared a few times. This chain connects TRBV12-5 to TRBJ2-1, with D possibly TRBD2 on 5 matching bases. Looked up from germline, CDR1 is LGHNT and CDR2 is FRNRAP. CDR3 size: 13 residues. V lost 3 bases and J 4 bases, leaving 7 bases between the germline ends. CDR3 in amino acids: CASGFGRYNEQFF. CDR3 coding DNA: TGTGCTAGTGGTTTTGGGAGATACAATGAGCAGTTCTTC.

The chain recombines TRBV27 with TRBJ1-5; 8 bases line up with TRBD1. V shed 3 bases and J 2 bases; nucleotides not matched to a gene: 9. Germline V lookup: CDR1 MNHEY, CDR2 SMNVEV (reference sequence). The CDR3 covers 17 residues. This chain's CDR3 is CASSLIQGVGGNQPQHF. For the CDR3, the DNA is TGTGCCAGCAGTTTGATACAGGGGGTTGGTGGCAATCAGCCCCAGCATTTT.

This chain connects TRBV7-3 to TRBJ1-2; TRBD1 might be the D (5 bases). CDR1 and CDR2 (germline): SGHTA, FQGTGA. The CDR3 totals 10 residues. CDR3 nucleotides: TGTTGCCGGCAGGGCTATGGCTACACCTTC. This codes for CCRQGYGYTF.

Here the CDR3 reads CASSSGRVNTEAFF. CDR3 nucleotide sequence: TGTGCCAGCAGTTCCGGCAGGGTGAACACTGAAGCTTTCTTT. The chain is built from TRBV27 and TRBJ1-1; D may be TRBD1 (5 bases). The CDR3 runs to 14 residues. The germline CDR1 and CDR2 sequences are MNHEY and SMNVEV (reference sequence). The V end lost 4 bases, the J end lost 0 bases, and 9 bases lay between the germline ends.